A single sample gave rise to the 19 T cell receptor beta chains below, sequenced in a study of CD8+CD57+ T cells in acquired aplastic anemia. Patients picked for sequencing had shown CD8+CD57+ cell expansion detected by flow cytometry. TCR beta VDJ and CDR3 profiles were obtained from a genomic DNA template. Each CDR3 protein is one row after TCRdb ran MiXCR on the reads. The table records approximately 160,000 distinct CDR3 sequences, approximately 44% of them present only once. Sequenced input: sorted CD4+, CD8+, or CD8+CD57+ T cells (not recorded which) from PBMCs. All receptors come from a human donor with aplastic anemia.

This clonotype was observed many times. The rearrangement links TRBV4-3 to TRBJ1-5, with D perhaps TRBD1 (5 bases). This CDR3 comprises 15 residues. V was shortened by 0 bases and J by 2 bases, with 8 bases between the two germline ends. Germline V CDR1 and CDR2: LGHNA, YSLEER. The CDR3 nucleotides are TGCGCCAGCAGCCAAGACCTCAGGGGCAATCAGCCCCAGCATTTT. This gives the protein CASSQDLRGNQPQHF.

V is TRBV19 and J is TRBJ1-4; D ambiguous. This CDR3 spans 13 amino acids. Germline CDR1 reads LNHDA; CDR2 reads SQIVND (reference sequence). V lost 0 bases, J lost 7 bases, and 6 bases lay in between. CDR3 sequence: CASSIDLSEKLFF. The DNA for the CDR3 is TGTGCCAGTAGTATAGATTTGAGTGAAAAACTGTTTTTT.

This rearrangement joins TRBV29-1 to TRBJ2-7; tentatively, D is TRBD2 (6 bases). CDR1 is SQVTM and CDR2 is ANQGSEA in the germline V gene. V lost 7 bases, J lost 2 bases, and 15 bases lay in between. This CDR3 has 13 residues. CDR3 coding DNA: TGCAGCGCAAAGTGTCCGGGGGCCTACGAGCAGTACTTC. Its protein product is CSAKCPGAYEQYF.

In this sample, this clonotype turned up many times. The CDR3 here is CASSGPEGSLSNQPQHF. CDR3 sequence (DNA): TGTGCCAGCAGTGGCCCTGAGGGTTCACTTAGCAATCAGCCCCAGCATTTT. The chain links TRBV6-1 to TRBJ1-5; D remains unclear. This CDR3 comprises 17 residues. Trimming took off 4 bases at V and 0 bases at J, with 16 bases between the two ends. The germline CDR1 and CDR2 sequences are MNHNS and SASEGT.

Only a few counts were recorded for this clonotype. The chain couples TRBV6-5 to TRBJ2-1; D possibly matches TRBD1 or TRBD2 (5 bases each). Trimming left V 2 bases short and J 6 bases short, with 14 bases between. CDR3 length: 15 amino acids. Germline values: CDR1 MNHEY, CDR2 SVGAGI. The CDR3, as DNA: TGTGCCAGCAGTTACAACGGGGCCCCTCTCAATGAGCAGTTCTTC. It is translated as CASSYNGAPLNEQFF.

This clonotype appeared many times. The J gene is TRBJ1-4, the V gene TRBV12-3 or TRBV12-4, with D tentatively TRBD1 (5 bases). The CDR3 is 14 amino acids. V shed 3 bases and J shed 4 bases, with 9 bases lying between them. The CDR3 spells CASSFGGGNEKLFF. In DNA form, the CDR3 reads TGTGCCAGCAGTTTTGGGGGGGGTAATGAAAAACTGTTTTTT.

The chain couples TRBV12-3 or TRBV12-4 to TRBJ2-2; TRBD2 agrees at 10 bases. V trimming: 2 bases; J trimming: 4 bases; junction bases outside the gene matches: 10. The CDR3 has 18 amino acids. The CDR3 protein is CASSLPLLAGATTGELFF. In DNA form, the CDR3 reads TGTGCCAGCAGTTTACCGTTGCTAGCGGGGGCCACCACCGGGGAGCTGTTTTTT.

This clonotype was recorded many times. This chain uses TRBV10-3 with TRBJ2-3; 10 nucleotides match TRBD1. V shed 10 bases and J 3 bases; nucleotides not matched to a gene: 10. Looked up from germline, CDR1 is ENHRY and CDR2 is SYGVKD. The CDR3 spans 15 residues. The CDR3 DNA is TGTGCCAGCAGACGACAGGGACAGGGGACAGATACGCAGTATTTT. Protein product: CASRRQGQGTDTQYF.

This chain connects TRBV7-2 to TRBJ1-1; TRBD1 agrees at 11 bases. CDR1 and CDR2 from the germline V gene are SGHTA and FQGNSA. J lost 1 base, V lost 5 bases, and 3 bases had no gene match. The CDR3 is 15 residues long. CDR3 nucleotides: TGTGCCAGCAGCCGGGACAGGGGGAGGAACACTGAAGCTTTCTTT. Protein product: CASSRDRGRNTEAFF.

The sample holds one count of this clonotype. At one end the junction does not follow the germline gene, possibly because of a read error. This chain uses TRBV19 with TRBJ1-4; the D gene is possibly TRBD1 (6 bases). The germline gives CDR1 LNHDA, CDR2 SQIVND (reference sequence). The CDR3 totals 14 residues. In nucleotides, the CDR3 is TGTGCCAGTAGGGGGACACTAACTAATGAAAAACTGCTTTTT. The encoded protein is CASRGTLTNEKLLF.

This chain uses TRBV19 with TRBJ1-5; no reliable D call. V lost 10 bases and J 2 bases, leaving 15 bases between the germline ends. CDR1 LNHDA and CDR2 SQIVND come from the germline V gene (reference sequence). This CDR3 spans 14 amino acids. CDR3 region: CATLGPMGNQPQHF. In DNA form, the CDR3 reads TGTGCCACCCTAGGCCCCATGGGCAATCAGCCCCAGCATTTT.

This clonotype was recorded at least ten times. The V and J genes are TRBV9 and TRBJ2-3; D not resolved. The CDR3 loop spans 10 amino acids. V lost 9 bases and J 5 bases, leaving 7 bases between the germline ends. CDR1 SGDLS and CDR2 YYNGEE come from the germline V gene. For the CDR3, the DNA is TGTGCCATTTTGGGAGATACGCAGTATTTT. It is translated as CAILGDTQYF.

This clonotype occurred many times. The V call is TRBV10-3, the J call TRBJ1-5; TRBD1 matches 9 bases. From germline, CDR1 is ENHRY and CDR2 SYGVKD. The junction had 0 bases not matched to a gene; V was cut back by 4 bases and J by 5 bases. CDR3 size: 13 residues. CDR3 DNA sequence: TGTGCCATCAGTGGGACAGGGGATCAGCCCCAGCATTTT. It yields the protein CAISGTGDQPQHF.

The chain recombines TRBV15 with TRBJ1-4; TRBD1 matches 9 bases. J was trimmed by 6 bases and V by 3 bases; bases with no gene match: 8. The CDR3 has 16 residues. In germline, CDR1 is LNHNV, CDR2 YYDKDF (reference sequence). The chain's CDR3 is CATSRDPGTGYEKLFF. CDR3 nucleotides: TGTGCCACCAGCAGGGATCCCGGGACAGGGTATGAAAAACTGTTTTTT.

This clonotype has ten or more counts. This CDR3 is CASSLAQGNQETQYF. The CDR3 DNA reads as TGTGCCAGCAGCTTGGCTCAGGGGAACCAAGAGACCCAGTACTTC. This sequence joins TRBV5-8 and TRBJ2-5, with a weak D call TRBD1 (6 bases). The germline V and J ends were trimmed by 0 bases and 0 bases, with 9 bases remaining between them. The CDR3 is 15 amino acids. Germline values: CDR1 SGHTS, CDR2 YDEGEE.

This clonotype was picked up many times. V is TRBV11-3 and J is TRBJ2-7, with TRBD2 matching 8 bases. CDR3 length: 16 amino acids. J gave up 2 bases and V 0 bases, and 6 bases lay outside the gene matches. Germline V lookup: CDR1 SGHNT, CDR2 YENEEA. The CDR3 sequence: CASSLESGRTPYEQYV. In DNA, the CDR3 is TGTGCCAGCAGCTTAGAGAGCGGGAGAACCCCCTACGAGCAGTACGTC.

This rearrangement joins TRBV2 to TRBJ2-3; no definite D call. This CDR3 comprises 14 residues. From germline, CDR1 is SNHLY and CDR2 FYNNEI. V was trimmed by 6 bases and J by 0 bases, leaving 10 bases between them. This chain's CDR3 is CASRSGPSTDTQYF. CDR3 in DNA: TGTGCCAGCAGATCCGGGCCCAGCACAGATACGCAGTATTTT.

The V and J genes are TRBV19 and TRBJ1-5, with D maybe TRBD1 (5 bases). The CDR3 contains 17 residues. Germline CDR1 reads LNHDA; CDR2 reads SQIVND (reference sequence). V dropped 1 base and J dropped 2 bases, with 15 bases sitting between them. The CDR3 is CASSIVPRRGGNQPQHF. In nucleotides, the CDR3 is TGTGCCAGTAGTATAGTCCCCCGGCGGGGGGGCAATCAGCCCCAGCATTTT.

Here the CDR3 reads CATNRDRGFTDTQYF. The CDR3 nucleotides read TGTGCCACCAACCGGGACAGAGGTTTCACAGATACGCAGTATTTT. This chain links TRBV15 with TRBJ2-3; 7 bases agree with TRBD1. With V trimmed by 7 bases and J by 2 bases, 9 bases remained unmatched. The CDR3 has 15 residues. Per the germline V gene, CDR1 is LNHNV and CDR2 is YYDKDF (reference sequence).